These 26 T cell receptor beta chains were sequenced from one sample in a study of post-analysis software for immune sequencing data. Unique molecular identifiers were carried by the TCR beta cDNA libraries. TCRdb re-called the PCR reads with MiXCR, one entry per CDR3 protein. The repertoire consists of about 820,000 distinct CDR3 sequences, with around 53% occurring once and the leading ten covering over 4%. Study-wide results and limits: Included in a set of a handful of TRBV segments more frequent in patients than controls were TRBV5-6, TRBV5-1 and TRBV20-1.

Their antigens remain unidentified. The sample was blood. The source is a girl between 10 and 17 years old with multiple sclerosis.

The chain is built from TRBV13 and TRBJ2-7; 9 bases match TRBD2. The CDR3 runs to 15 residues. The germline V gene encodes CDR1 PRHDT and CDR2 FYEKMQ (reference sequence). Trimming removed 4 bases from V and 6 bases from J; junction bases left unmatched: 10. The CDR3 sequence: CASSSRSGRRSEQYF. CDR3 nucleotide sequence: TGTGCCAGCAGCTCGAGAAGCGGGAGGAGGAGCGAGCAGTACTTC.

In regard to this clonotype: An end of the junction differs from the germline gene, which may be a read error. V gene TRBV12-3 or TRBV12-4 combines with J gene TRBJ2-7, with a weak D call TRBD2 (5 bases). The CDR3 is 16 residues long. The CDR3 protein is CASSPLVAVMGETQYF. CDR3 in DNA: TGTGCCAGCAGTCCTCTTGTCGCGGTCATGGGAGAGACCCAGTATTTC.

As to this clonotype: A much larger clone sits a single nucleotide away, making a read error possible. V and J are TRBV7-6 and TRBJ2-7; D could derive from TRBD1 or TRBD2 (5 bases each). Germline V gene sequence: CDR1 SGHVS, CDR2 FNYEAQ. CDR3 length equals 14 residues. Trimming removed 3 bases from V and 2 bases from J, with 11 bases in between. The DNA of the CDR3 is TGTGCCAGCAGCTTCCGGGACGGACCCTACGAGCAGTACTTC. Its translation is CASSFRDGPYEQYF. The full variable domain, its missing parts supplied by reference TRBV7-6 and TRBJ2-7, is GAGVSQSPRYKVTKRGQDVALRCDPISGHVSLYWYRQALGQGPEFLTYFNYEAQQDKSGLPNDRFSAERPEGSISTLTIQRTEQRDSAMYRCASSFRDGPYEQYFGPGTRLTVT.

The chain joins TRBV5-1 to TRBJ2-5; the match to TRBD2 covers 16 bases. Near its end, the DNA agrees better with TRBJ2-7, so the J call may be wrong. The CDR3 spans 18 residues. Germline CDR1 and CDR2: SGHRS and YFSETQ. The CDR3 nucleotides are TGCGCCAGCAGCCTAAAGGGACTAGCGGGAGGGAACACCTACGAGCAGTACTTC. Translation: CASSLKGLAGGNTYEQYF.

The chain is built from TRBV9 and TRBJ2-1; D is perhaps TRBD1 or TRBD2 (5 bases each). Germline V gene lookup returns CDR1 SGDLS and CDR2 YYNGEE. The CDR3 runs 15 residues. The ends were cut back, 7 bases at V and 6 bases at J, with 20 bases in the middle. In DNA, the CDR3 is TGTGCCAGCGCCACCCTTGGGACCTACCCCAATGAGCAGTTCTTC. Its protein product is CASATLGTYPNEQFF.

This clonotype was counted a few times. The V and J genes are TRBV29-1 and TRBJ1-1; no reliable D call. The germline gives CDR1 SQVTM, CDR2 ANQGSEA. Trimming took 5 bases from V and 5 from J, leaving 15 bases between them. CDR3 length: 13 residues. CDR3 sequence: CSVSSLRPTEAFF. CDR3 coding DNA: TGCAGCGTTTCCTCCTTAAGGCCGACTGAAGCTTTCTTT.

The chain combines TRBV7-2 with TRBJ2-3, with D perhaps matching TRBD1 (6 bases). V lost 5 bases and J lost 10, with 16 bases in between. Germline CDR1 SGHTA, CDR2 FQGNSA. The CDR3 extends over 13 amino acids. The CDR3 DNA reads as TGTACCAGCAGCCTAGATACAGGGTATGCGCAGTATTTT. This encodes CTSSLDTGYAQYF. The full variable domain, rest sourced from reference TRBV7-2 and TRBJ2-3, is GAGVSQSPSNKVTEKGKDVELRCDPISGHTALYWYRQSLGQGLEFLIYFQGNSAPDKSGLPSDRFSAERTGGSVSTLTIQRTQQEDSAVYLCTSSLDTGYAQYFGPGTRLTVL.

The J gene is TRBJ2-4, the V gene TRBV12-3 or TRBV12-4, with D perhaps assigned TRBD1 or TRBD2 (5 bases each). The V end lost 7 bases, the J end lost 7 bases, and 11 bases lay between the germline ends. CDR3 length: 12 residues. The CDR3 here is CASTQEGNIQYF. CDR3 DNA: TGTGCCAGCACCCAAGAGGGGAACATTCAGTACTTC.

The sample holds a few counts of this clonotype. The chain is built from TRBV15 and TRBJ2-1; 8 bases map to TRBD2. V shed 5 bases, J shed 6 bases, and the junction held 15 bases outside the gene matches. Germline loops: CDR1 LNHNV, CDR2 YYDKDF (reference sequence). The CDR3 has 17 amino acids. CDR3 bases: TGTGCCACCAGCCGCCCCTTTACCGGGAGGGCCATCAATGAGCAGTTCTTC. Encoded protein: CATSRPFTGRAINEQFF.

This chain uses TRBV4-1 with TRBJ1-2; maybe TRBD1 (6 bases). The germline V gene encodes CDR1 MGHRA and CDR2 YSYEKL. The length of the CDR3 is 14 residues. V lost 2 bases to trimming and J lost 4 bases, with 11 bases between them. The CDR3 is CASSQIQGPYGYTF. In DNA, the CDR3 is TGCGCCAGCAGCCAAATACAGGGTCCCTATGGCTACACCTTC.

This clonotype has more than one count but fewer than ten. V usage is TRBV12-5 and J usage is TRBJ2-3, with 10 bases aligning to TRBD1. CDR1 is LGHNT and CDR2 is FRNRAP in the germline V gene. The CDR3 spans 15 residues. V shed 6 bases and J 7 bases; nucleotides not matched to a gene: 10. CDR3 DNA sequence: TGTGCTAGTGGCCTCGACAGGGGGCTCCGTCATACGCAGTATTTT. This gives the protein CASGLDRGLRHTQYF.

This clonotype was detected a few times. The chain is built from TRBV5-4 and TRBJ1-2, with 11 bases matching TRBD1. Trimming at V came to 0 bases and at J to 7 bases, leaving 2 bases not matched to a gene. The V gene's germline CDR1 is SGHNT and CDR2 YYREEE (reference sequence). The CDR3 runs 14 residues. CDR3 DNA sequence: TGTGCCAGCAGCTTGGGGACAGGGGGCTCTGGCTACACCTTC. Encoded protein: CASSLGTGGSGYTF.

In this sample, this clonotype turned up a few times. The chain is built from TRBV20-1 and TRBJ2-5; 7 nucleotides agree with TRBD1. V shed 0 bases, J shed 3 bases, and the junction held 10 bases outside the gene matches. This CDR3 has 16 residues. Germline values: CDR1 DFQATT, CDR2 SNEGSKA (reference sequence). The DNA for the CDR3 is TGCAGTGCTAGAGATTCCCGGGACAGCTGGGAAGAGACCCAGTACTTC. Translating gives CSARDSRDSWEETQYF.

This clonotype was counted once. The chain combines TRBV5-1 with TRBJ2-1; TRBD1 agrees at 8 bases. The CDR3 is 17 amino acids. After removal of 3 bases from V and 4 bases from J, the junction contained 12 bases not matched to a gene. CDR1 is SGHRS and CDR2 is YFSETQ in the germline V gene. The CDR3 is CASSSHQGAGKYNEQFF. CDR3 nucleotides: TGCGCCAGCAGCTCACACCAGGGGGCAGGCAAGTACAATGAGCAGTTCTTC.

The gene calls are TRBV6-1 and TRBJ2-1, with TRBD2 identical over 10 bases. J lost 5 bases, V lost 5 bases, and 9 bases had no gene match. This CDR3 has 16 amino acids. Germline V gives CDR1 MNHNS, CDR2 SASEGT. The CDR3 DNA reads TGTGCCAGCAGTTCGAGGACTAGCGGAGGCCACAATGAGCAGTTCTTC. This gives the protein CASSSRTSGGHNEQFF.

The rearrangement uses TRBV20-1 and TRBJ2-7, with TRBD2 identical over 12 bases. Germline CDR1 is DFQATT and CDR2 is SNEGSKA (reference sequence). CDR3 length: 14 residues. J gave up 0 bases and V 6 bases, and 3 bases lay outside the gene matches. CDR3 protein: CSAQGLAGSYEQYF. The CDR3 DNA sequence: TGCAGTGCCCAGGGACTAGCGGGCTCCTACGAGCAGTACTTC.

This chain joins TRBV5-1 and TRBJ2-3, with no clear D. Trimming shortened V by 3 bases and J by 0 bases, and 11 bases separated the two germline ends. The V gene's germline CDR1 is SGHRS and CDR2 YFSETQ. This CDR3 contains 15 residues. The CDR3 bases are TGCGCCAGCAGCTCTCATGGGCTTAGCACAGATACGCAGTATTTT. This gives the protein CASSSHGLSTDTQYF.

The chain is built from TRBV29-1 and TRBJ2-5; D is undetermined. The germline V gene has CDR1 SQVTM and CDR2 ANQGSEA. V was trimmed by 5 bases and J by 2 bases, leaving 9 bases between them. The CDR3 extends over 12 amino acids. CDR3 coding DNA: TGCAGCGTTCGCATGGCTCAAGAGACCCAGTACTTC. Amino acid sequence: CSVRMAQETQYF.

This chain joins TRBV29-1 and TRBJ2-1, with a possible D match to TRBD2 (6 bases). The CDR3 sequence is 14 residues long. Germline CDR1 SQVTM, CDR2 ANQGSEA. V dropped 6 bases and J dropped 9 bases, with 21 bases sitting between them. CDR3 nucleotide sequence: TGCAGCGTCCCTTTGGGGGGACCTTCTGGTGAGCAGTTCTTC. It is translated as CSVPLGGPSGEQFF.

The chain combines TRBV6-5 with TRBJ2-1, with 12 bases fitting TRBD2. J was trimmed by 9 bases and V by 2 bases; bases with no gene match: 8. CDR1 and CDR2 from the germline V gene are MNHEY and SVGAGI. This CDR3 region has 16 residues. CDR3: CASSYPTSGSAGEQFF. In DNA, the CDR3 is TGTGCCAGCAGTTACCCGACTAGCGGGAGTGCGGGTGAGCAGTTCTTC.

This rearrangement joins TRBV29-1 to TRBJ2-3, with TRBD2 identical over 8 bases. The CDR3 runs to 16 residues. V lost 2 bases and J lost 6; bases outside the gene matches: 13. Germline V gives CDR1 SQVTM, CDR2 ANQGSEA. In DNA form, the CDR3 reads TGCAGCGTTGAATGGCTAAGAGCGGGAGATGGGGATACGCAGTATTTT. It codes for CSVEWLRAGDGDTQYF.

A few counts support this clonotype. The chain carries TRBV6-1 and TRBJ2-4, with D unresolved. The J call may be in error: the DNA end matches TRBJ2-7 better. The germline V gene encodes CDR1 MNHNS and CDR2 SASEGT. CDR3 length: 13 amino acids. The CDR3 bases are TGTGCCAGCCGCCCTGGTGGGACCTACGAGCAGTACTTC. Translating it yields CASRPGGTYEQYF.

The CDR3 region has the DNA TGCGCCAGCAGCCAAGGTTTGGGACGGGACCCCGTCTACAATGAGCAGTTCTTC. This gives the protein CASSQGLGRDPVYNEQFF. The rearrangement joins TRBV4-1 to TRBJ2-1; D may match TRBD1 or TRBD2 (5 bases each). Germline V gives CDR1 MGHRA, CDR2 YSYEKL. There are 18 residues in the CDR3. Trimming took off 1 base at V and 3 bases at J, with 19 bases between the two ends.

The chain links TRBV5-1 to TRBJ2-4; 7 nucleotides match TRBD1. The CDR3 sequence is 16 residues long. The ends lost 1 base at V and 1 base at J; junction bases unmatched: 5. Germline lookup yields CDR1 SGHRS and CDR2 YFSETQ. Written as DNA, the CDR3 is TGCGCCAGCAGCTTGTTCCAGGGGGTCGCCAAAAACATTCAGTACTTC. It encodes CASSLFQGVAKNIQYF.

In regard to this clonotype: This sequence may be a read error, since a much larger clone differs from it by one base. This CDR3 is CASSYGDSSYEQYF. In DNA, the CDR3 is TGTGCCAGCAGTTACGGGGACAGCTCCTACGAGCAGTACTTC. This chain joins TRBV6-6 and TRBJ2-7, with 7 bases identical to TRBD1. The ends lost 2 bases at V and 0 bases at J; junction bases unmatched: 1. CDR1 and CDR2 from the germline V gene are MNHNY and SVGAGI (reference sequence). There are 14 residues in the CDR3.

The rearrangement links TRBV7-2 to TRBJ2-1, with D tentatively TRBD2 (5 bases). The germline V gene has CDR1 SGHTA and CDR2 FQGNSA. Trimming took off 5 bases at V and 8 bases at J, with 7 bases between the two ends. This CDR3 spans 11 amino acids. The CDR3, as DNA: TGTGCCAGCAGCGAGGACTATGAGCAGTTCTTC. Residues: CASSEDYEQFF.